This T cell receptor (beta chain) was identified in a study of metastatic and nonmetastatic thyroid tumors (dated by TCRdb to 2019 to 2021). Regarding the research as a whole: For patients with malignant and with benign thyroid disease, the researchers compared repertoires between peripheral blood samples and tumor or nodule tissue samples. The paper's findings and limits, for the study overall: In both blood and tumor samples, malignant tumors were reported to have significantly higher TCR beta diversity than benign nodules.

No treatment had been received by any patient before thyroid surgery. The study retrospectively analysed patient clinical samples collected from about 2012 to 2018 using T-cell receptor beta sequencing. About this clone: Its antigen remains undetermined. Per-base quality was not reported, and no clone a single base away is much larger than it. This sample includes further DNA sequences coding for the same CDR3.

The CDR3 contains 14 residues, cysteine and phenylalanine counted. The DNA shown is the 42-base CDR3, in frame from base 1. V loses 5 bases, J loses 4 bases, and the germline ends lie 12 bases apart. Library preparation was by PCR. These reads were obtained on an Illumina HiSeq 4000. High-throughput sequencing was used to profile the TCR beta-chain CDR3 region of each patient. In the paper's pipeline: CDR3 differences across clinicopathological groups were used to build a classifier for discriminating distant-metastatic papillary thyroid cancer patients. The Shannon index was used to measure repertoire diversity, and the Morisita-Horn index was used to measure how similar tumor and blood repertoires were. TCRdb itself trimmed the public reads at Q25 with fastp, ran MiXCR and retained productive beta chains. TCRdb, rather than the study authors, made the V and J calls. This sample gives 11,000 to 15,000 clones in total; approximately 12% of them show up just once. The top ten clones comprise about 14% of the sample.

This sequence was found in a female donor with papillary thyroid cancer or a benign thyroid nodule (not recorded which). Some clones in this sample may be carry-over from other donors' samples. The sample comprised blood. The chain was built from TRBV12-3 or TRBV12-4 and TRBJ2-1; the best D guess is TRBD1, with 6 bases matching. The sequenced DNA is TGTGCCAGCAGTCCTGGGGGCGCTTACAATGAGCAGTTCTTC. It translates to CASSPGGAYNEQFF.